This record covers a single T cell receptor beta chain. What it recognizes is unknown. TCRdb keeps only in-frame clones here, not all; method: immunoSEQ multiplex PCR. The data contain some 10,000 clones, roughly 84% of them seen just once; the ten biggest clones take up almost 30%. V dropped 0 bases and J dropped 4 bases, with 11 bases sitting between them. CDR1 SGHRS and CDR2 YFSETQ come from the germline V gene. The CDR3 consists of 14 residues. The data are from a study of OX40 agonist ivuxolimab in advanced cancers. Study in general: Cohort: 65% to 90% men, mean age around 55, aged roughly 23 to 79.

General study points: At 0.1 to 3.0 mg/kg and by week 6, clonal expansion occurred in CD4+ and CD8+ blood T cells.

Specimen: CD4+ or CD8+ T cells sorted from blood, collected in a trial of the OX40 agonist ivuxolimab. This TCR derives from an adult with an advanced solid tumor such as melanoma, head and neck, liver or kidney cancer. This sequence joins TRBV5-1 and TRBJ2-7; D not resolved. This CDR3 reads CASSLGSGSYEQYF. In DNA form, the CDR3 reads TGCGCCAGCAGCTTGGGGTCGGGCAGTTACGAGCAGTACTTC. Together with reference TRBV5-1 and TRBJ2-7, the CDR3 gives the full variable domain: KAGVTQTPRYLIKTRGQQVTLSCSPISGHRSVSWYQQTPGQGLQFLFEYFSETQRNKGNFPGRFSGRQFSNSRSEMNVSTLELGDSALYLCASSLGSGSYEQYFGPGTRLTVT.